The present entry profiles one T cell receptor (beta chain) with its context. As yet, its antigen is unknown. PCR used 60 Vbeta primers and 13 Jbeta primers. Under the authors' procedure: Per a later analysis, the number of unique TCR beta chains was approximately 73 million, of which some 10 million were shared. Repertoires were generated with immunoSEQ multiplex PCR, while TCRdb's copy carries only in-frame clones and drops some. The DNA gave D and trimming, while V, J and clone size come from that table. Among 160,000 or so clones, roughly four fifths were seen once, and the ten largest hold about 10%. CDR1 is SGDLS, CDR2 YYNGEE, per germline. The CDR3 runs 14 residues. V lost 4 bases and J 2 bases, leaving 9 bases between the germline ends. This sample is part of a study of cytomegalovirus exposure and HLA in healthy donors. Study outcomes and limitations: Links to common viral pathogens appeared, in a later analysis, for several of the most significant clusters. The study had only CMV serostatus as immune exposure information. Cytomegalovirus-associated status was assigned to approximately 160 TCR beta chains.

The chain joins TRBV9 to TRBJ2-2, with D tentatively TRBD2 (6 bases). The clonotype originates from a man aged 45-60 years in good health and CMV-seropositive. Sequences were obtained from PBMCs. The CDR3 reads CASSKDYNTGELFF. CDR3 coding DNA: TGTGCCAGCAGCAAGGACTACAACACCGGGGAGCTGTTTTTT. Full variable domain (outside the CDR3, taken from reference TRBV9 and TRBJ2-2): DSGVTQTPKHLITATGQRVTLRCSPRSGDLSVYWYQQSLDQGLQFLIQYYNGEERAKGNILERFSAQQFPDLHSELNLSSLELGDSALYFCASSKDYNTGELFFGEGSRLTVL.